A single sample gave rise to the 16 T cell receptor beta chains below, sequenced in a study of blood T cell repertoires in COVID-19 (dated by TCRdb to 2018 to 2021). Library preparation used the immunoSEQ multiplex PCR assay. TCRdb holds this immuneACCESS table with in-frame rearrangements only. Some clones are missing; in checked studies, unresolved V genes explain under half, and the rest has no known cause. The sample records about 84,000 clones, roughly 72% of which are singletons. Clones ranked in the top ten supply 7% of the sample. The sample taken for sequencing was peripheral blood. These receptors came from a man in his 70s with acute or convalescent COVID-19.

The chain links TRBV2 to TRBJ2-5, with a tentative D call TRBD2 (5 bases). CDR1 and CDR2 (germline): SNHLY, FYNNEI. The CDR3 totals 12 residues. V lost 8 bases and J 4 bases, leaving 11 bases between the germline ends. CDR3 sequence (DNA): TGTGCCAGCCAACGGGGTAGAGAGACCCAGTACTTC. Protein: CASQRGRETQYF.

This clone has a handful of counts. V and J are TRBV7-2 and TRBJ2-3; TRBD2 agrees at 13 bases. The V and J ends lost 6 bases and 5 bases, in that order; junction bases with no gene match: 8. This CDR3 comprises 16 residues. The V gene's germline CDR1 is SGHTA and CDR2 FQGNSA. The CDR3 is CASSLLAGGPKDTQYF. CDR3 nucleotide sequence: TGTGCCAGCAGTTTACTAGCGGGGGGGCCAAAAGATACGCAGTATTTT.

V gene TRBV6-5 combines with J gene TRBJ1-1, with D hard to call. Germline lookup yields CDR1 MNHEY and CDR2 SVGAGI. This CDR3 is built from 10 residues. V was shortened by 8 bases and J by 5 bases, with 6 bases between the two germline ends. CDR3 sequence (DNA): TGTGCCAGCTTGAGGACTGAAGCTTTCTTT. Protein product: CASLRTEAFF.

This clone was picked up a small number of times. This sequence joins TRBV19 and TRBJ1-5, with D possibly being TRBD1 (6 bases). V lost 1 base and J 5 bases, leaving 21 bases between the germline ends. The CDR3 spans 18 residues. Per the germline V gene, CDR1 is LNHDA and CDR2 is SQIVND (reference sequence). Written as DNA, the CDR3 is TGTGCCAGTAGTATAGGCTTTAACAGCCAGGGGTTTTATCAGCCCCAGCATTTT. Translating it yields CASSIGFNSQGFYQPQHF.

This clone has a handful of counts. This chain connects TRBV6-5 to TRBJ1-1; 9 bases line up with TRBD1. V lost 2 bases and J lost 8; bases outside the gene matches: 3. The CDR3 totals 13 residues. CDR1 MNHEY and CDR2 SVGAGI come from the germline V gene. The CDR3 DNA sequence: TGTGCCAGCAGTTACCCCGGGACAGGGGAAGCTTTCTTT. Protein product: CASSYPGTGEAFF.

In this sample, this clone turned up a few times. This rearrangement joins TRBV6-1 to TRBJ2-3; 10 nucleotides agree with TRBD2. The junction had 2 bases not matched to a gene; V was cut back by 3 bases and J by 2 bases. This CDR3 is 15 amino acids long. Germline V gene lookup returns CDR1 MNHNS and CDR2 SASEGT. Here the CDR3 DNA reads TGTGCCAGCAGTGACCTAGCGGGGGCCACAGATACGCAGTATTTT. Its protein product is CASSDLAGATDTQYF.

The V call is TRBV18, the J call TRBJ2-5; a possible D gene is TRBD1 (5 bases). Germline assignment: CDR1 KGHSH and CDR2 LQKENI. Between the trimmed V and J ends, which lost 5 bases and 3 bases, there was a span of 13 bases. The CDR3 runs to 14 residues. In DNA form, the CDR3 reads TGTGCCAGCTCAGGACAACTGAACAAAGAGACCCAGTACTTC. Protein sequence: CASSGQLNKETQYF. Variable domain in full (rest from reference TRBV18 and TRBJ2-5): NAGVMQNPRHLVRRRGQEARLRCSPMKGHSHVYWYRQLPEEGLKFMVYLQKENIIDESGMPKERFSAEFPKEGPSILRIQQVVRGDSAAYFCASSGQLNKETQYFGPGTRLLVL.

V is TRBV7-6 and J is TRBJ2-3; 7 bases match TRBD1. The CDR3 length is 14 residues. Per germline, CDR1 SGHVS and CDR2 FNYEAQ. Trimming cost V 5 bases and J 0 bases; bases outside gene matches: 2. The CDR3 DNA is TGTGCCAGCAGCCTGGGACAGAGCACAGATACGCAGTATTTT. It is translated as CASSLGQSTDTQYF.

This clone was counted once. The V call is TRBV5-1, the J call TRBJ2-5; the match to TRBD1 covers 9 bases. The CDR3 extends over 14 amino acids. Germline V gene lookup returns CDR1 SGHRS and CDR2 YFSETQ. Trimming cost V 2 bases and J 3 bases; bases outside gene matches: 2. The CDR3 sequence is CASSLRDREETQYF. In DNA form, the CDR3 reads TGCGCCAGCAGCTTAAGGGACAGGGAAGAGACCCAGTACTTC.

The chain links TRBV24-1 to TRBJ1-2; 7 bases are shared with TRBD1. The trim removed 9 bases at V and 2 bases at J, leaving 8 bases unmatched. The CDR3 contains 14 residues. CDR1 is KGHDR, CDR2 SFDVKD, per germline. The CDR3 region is CATVPGQTNYGYTF. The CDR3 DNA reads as TGTGCCACCGTACCGGGACAGACAAACTATGGCTACACCTTC.

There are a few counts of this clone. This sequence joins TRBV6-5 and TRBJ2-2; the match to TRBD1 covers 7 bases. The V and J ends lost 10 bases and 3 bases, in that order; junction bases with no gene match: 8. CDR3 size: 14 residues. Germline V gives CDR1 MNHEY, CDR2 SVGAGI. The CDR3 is CATRTGPDTGELFF. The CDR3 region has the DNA TGTGCCACCCGGACAGGTCCGGACACCGGGGAGCTGTTTTTT.

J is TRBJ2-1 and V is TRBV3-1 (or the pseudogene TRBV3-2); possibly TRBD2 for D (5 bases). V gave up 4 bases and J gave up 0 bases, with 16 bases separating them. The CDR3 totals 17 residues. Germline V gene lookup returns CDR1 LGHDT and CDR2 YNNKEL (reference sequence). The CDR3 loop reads CASSPRSSGTSYNEQFF. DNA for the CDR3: TGTGCCAGCAGCCCCAGATCCAGCGGTACCTCCTACAATGAGCAGTTCTTC.

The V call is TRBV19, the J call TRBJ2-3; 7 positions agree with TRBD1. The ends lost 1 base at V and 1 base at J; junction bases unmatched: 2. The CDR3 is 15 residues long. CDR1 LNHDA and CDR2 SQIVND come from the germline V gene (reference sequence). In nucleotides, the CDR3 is TGTGCCAGTAGTATAGGGGACAGAGGCACAGATACGCAGTATTTT. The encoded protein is CASSIGDRGTDTQYF.

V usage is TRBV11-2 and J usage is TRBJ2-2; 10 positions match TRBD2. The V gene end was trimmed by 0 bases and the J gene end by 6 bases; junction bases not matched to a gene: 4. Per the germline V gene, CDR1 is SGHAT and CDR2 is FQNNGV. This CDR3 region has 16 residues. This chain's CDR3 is CASSLDSLAGAGELFF. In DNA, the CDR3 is TGTGCCAGCAGCTTAGATAGTCTAGCGGGGGCCGGGGAGCTGTTTTTT. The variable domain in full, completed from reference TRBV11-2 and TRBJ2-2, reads EAGVAQSPRYKIIEKRQSVAFWCNPISGHATLYWYQQILGQGPKLLIQFQNNGVVDDSQLPKDRFSAERLKGVDSTLKIQPAKLEDSAVYLCASSLDSLAGAGELFFGEGSRLTVL.

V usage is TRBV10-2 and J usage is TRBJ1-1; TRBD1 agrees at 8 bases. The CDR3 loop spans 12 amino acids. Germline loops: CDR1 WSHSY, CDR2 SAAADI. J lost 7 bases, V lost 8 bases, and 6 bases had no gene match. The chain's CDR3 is CASGDRRLEAFF. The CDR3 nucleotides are TGCGCCAGCGGGGACAGGCGACTTGAAGCTTTCTTT.

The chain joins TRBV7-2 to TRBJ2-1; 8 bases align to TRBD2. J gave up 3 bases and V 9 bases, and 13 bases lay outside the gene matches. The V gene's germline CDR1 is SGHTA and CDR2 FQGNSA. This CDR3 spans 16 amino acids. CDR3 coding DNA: TGTGCCAGTTCCGCGGATCCTAGCGGGCTCTACAATGAGCAGTTCTTC. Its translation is CASSADPSGLYNEQFF.